These T cell receptor beta chains were read from a single sample in a study of cytomegalovirus exposure and HLA in healthy donors. TCRdb's table, derived via immunoSEQ multiplex PCR, lists solely in-frame clones and lacks some. This sample yields some 96,000 clones, of which over 65% are seen a single time; more than 0.6% belongs to the top ten. Sequencing was carried out using PBMCs. The receptor source for this set is a woman aged 55-70 years in good health and CMV-seronegative. Both conserved end residues are trimmed from each CDR3. Expanded clones are given a class, and other clones once, few, many or no size at all.

j_gene,v_gene,abundance,CDR3aa
TRBJ1-5,TRBV7-9,once,ASSLGRGTYQPQH
TRBJ1-5,TRBV4-3,-,ASSQDRVNQPQH
TRBJ2-7,TRBV18,-,ASSVREGEQY
TRBJ1-6,TRBV6-5,-,ASSPGLYNSPLH
TRBJ2-5,TRBV5-1,-,ASSLSMLKGVGETQY
TRBJ2-7,TRBV28,-,ASSFPNPRAGSYEQY
TRBJ2-2,TRBV7-9,-,ASSFEGARFTGELF
TRBJ2-1,TRBV9,-,ASSSGLADIYNEQF
TRBJ1-2,TRBV5-6,-,ASSTHGRVDYGYT
TRBJ2-3,TRBV11-3,-,ASSLGLAGGADTQY
TRBJ2-7,TRBV10-3,-,AISEGREDSKQY
TRBJ1-2,TRBV5-1,-,ASSVRTSHGYT
TRBJ2-7,TRBV7-2,-,ASSLVEEQY
TRBJ2-5,TRBV5-1,-,ASSFGQGLETQY
TRBJ2-5,TRBV9,few,ASSVGTGVQETQY
TRBJ2-1,TRBV6-5,-,ASSPSDGPKGGF
TRBJ2-2,TRBV19,-,ASSILGTGNKAGELF
TRBJ1-5,TRBV10-3,-,AITGDSNQPQH
TRBJ1-4,TRBV5-1,-,ASSREGTNEKLF
TRBJ2-5,TRBV5-4,-,ASSPDREATETQY
TRBJ2-7,TRBV10-3,-,AITEGVAYEQY
TRBJ1-4,TRBV28,-,ASSLGGQGTNEKLF
TRBJ2-5,TRBV28,-,ASSPPTTNEETQY
TRBJ1-1,TRBV11-3,-,ASSLDSHMTEAF
TRBJ2-5,TRBV15,-,ATSRVEGGETQY
TRBJ2-7,TRBV5-1,-,ASSLSSGGSYEQY
TRBJ2-5,TRBV29-1,once,SVADPGQQETQY
TRBJ2-1,TRBV9,-,ASSVGIAGVEQF
TRBJ1-5,TRBV6-1,-,ASSEGGTVLRQPQH
TRBJ1-4,TRBV19,-,ASSIGGEKLF
TRBJ1-1,TRBV19,-,ASKYGTTNTEAF
TRBJ2-3,TRBV5-4,-,ASTQSADSTDTQY
TRBJ2-7,TRBV7-2,-,ASSFSPPGTVSYEQY
TRBJ1-4,TRBV4-3,-,ASSQAPGQGAEKLF
TRBJ2-7,TRBV10-2,-,ASSEGYRDFHEQY
TRBJ1-1,TRBV7-2,-,ASSRQTGMNTEAF
TRBJ2-2,TRBV7-2,-,ASSPFPGTITGELF
TRBJ1-2,TRBV5-4,-,ASSLKAGANYGYT
TRBJ2-5,TRBV6-5,-,ASSTNPDRAETQY
TRBJ2-1,TRBV4-3,many,ASSQDRGLSGRLV
TRBJ2-6,TRBV7-8,few,ASSARVLSSGANVLT
TRBJ2-7,TRBV7-2,-,ASSFSSYEQY
TRBJ2-1,TRBV13,-,ASSLGTSGHNEQF
TRBJ1-3,TRBV7-8,-,ASSPRGPSGNTIY
TRBJ1-5,TRBV28,-,ASARDRGLQPQH
TRBJ2-2,TRBV5-1,-,ASSSRTANTGELF
TRBJ2-3,TRBV10-2,-,ASSEAGGDTQY
TRBJ2-7,TRBV29-1,few,SVLGPMGAHEQY
TRBJ2-1,TRBV4-3,-,ASSQAEAGGSGEQF